The clone carrying this T cell receptor (beta chain) appeared a single time. This CDR3 is 12 amino acids long. V lost 3 bases, J lost 5 bases, and 7 bases lay in between. Germline V gives CDR1 MGHDK, CDR2 SYGVNS. These data originate in a study of blood T cell repertoires in COVID-19. The wider study: Some COVID-19 samples were acute and others convalescent; all came from the United States, Italy and Spain. T cells, B-cell-depleted T cells, or PBMCs provided the cDNA or gDNA that served as material.

Libraries were prepared by immunoSEQ multiplex PCR; TCRdb keeps only in-frame clonotypes and omits some of them. This sample has roughly 120,000 clones, with 65% to 80% found just once. This TCR was recovered from a man aged 50 to 59 with acute or convalescent COVID-19. The J gene is TRBJ1-1, the V gene TRBV25-1, with D possibly matching TRBD1 (6 bases). Sequenced: peripheral blood. The CDR3 protein is CASSDQGTEAFF. The CDR3 coding sequence is TGTGCCAGCAGTGATCAGGGGACTGAAGCTTTCTTT. Drawing the rest from reference TRBV25-1 and TRBJ1-1, the complete variable domain is EADIYQTPRYLVIGTGKKITLECSQTMGHDKMYWYQQDPGMELHLIHYSYGVNSTEKGDLSSESTVSRIRTEHFPLTLESARPSHTSQYLCASSDQGTEAFFGQGTRLTVV.